The entry below describes one T cell receptor (beta chain). This clone has only one observation. The antigen it binds to is not known. No base qualities exist here, and no much larger clone lies one base off it. TCRbeta CDR3 regions were amplified from genomic DNA using the immunoSEQ Assay, a bias-controlled multiplex PCR. As for the authors' bioinformatics: Within the assay, amplification of reference gene primers was used to estimate how many nucleated cells each sample contained. To quantify the absolute abundance of each unique TCRbeta CDR3 rearrangement, sequence reads were collapsed and filtered. For each sample, productive Simpson clonality was calculated as the square root of Simpson's diversity index over productive rearrangements. Drawn from immuneACCESS, this table holds only the in-frame rearrangements with V and J called that TCRdb kept. Clones are partly lost; checked studies trace under half to an unresolved V gene and leave the rest unexplained. V and J calls and clone size follow that table, whereas D and trimming were derived from the DNA. The sample table shows approximately 230,000 clones, and under 95% are seen once. In total, the top ten clones hold approximately 1.9% of the sample.

The data belong to a study of blood T cell repertoires in COVID-19 (dated by TCRdb to 2019 to 2021). Describing the broader study: Samples from collaborators originated in the United States, Italy and Spain and spanned both the acute and convalescent phases of COVID-19. Where available, HLA class I and class II types were taken from metadata supplied by the sample provider and were not determined by assay-based typing. The prospective study material was composed of cDNA or gDNA derived from T cells, B-cell-depleted T cells, or PBMCs. Deeply sampled blood TCRbeta repertoires from subjects exposed to, actively infected with, or recovered from COVID-19 were included in the dataset. The samples were drawn from the first 160 participants of the ongoing ImmuneRACE study and from 1,254 subjects provided by 6 global collaborators. A freely available public database, intended as a resource for researchers studying the immune response to SARS-CoV-2, is where the repertoires were released. The sample metadata nearly always contained a de-identified subject ID, COVID-19 status, age in years and sex.

What the authors observed across the whole study: How much clinical and demographic metadata was included differed by source and by participant, and the metadata was provided uncurated.

Participants in the prospective study were enrolled through a virtual design, were aged roughly 18 to 100 years, and lived in fewer than 30 United States geographic areas. In the prospective study, participants were assigned to cohorts based on the clinical history participants reported in a screening survey and a study questionnaire. For ImmuneRACE Cohort 3, a participant was defined as recovered based on two consecutive negative NP/OP PCR tests, clearance by a healthcare professional, or resolution of symptoms. In the prospective study, mobile phlebotomists collected whole blood, serum and a nasopharyngeal or oropharyngeal swab from each participant. Over a roughly 2-month period, participants in the prospective study had the option of providing additional blood draws and questionnaires. Prospective study blood samples were shipped either frozen or at room temperature before DNA extraction. The material sequenced was PBMCs or T cells enriched from blood (not recorded which). This clonotype was sampled from a woman younger than 35 who had recovered from COVID-19.

Here is the DNA: TGTGCCAGCAGTGAATGGCGGGGGTCCTACGAGCAGTACTTC. This gives the protein CASSEWRGSYEQYF. The receptor chain draws on TRBV6-1 and TRBJ2-7; TRBD2 aligns with 7 central bases. From the cysteine through the phenylalanine, the CDR3 covers 14 amino acids. Just CDR3 DNA is preserved here, 42 bases in frame from base 1. The CDR1 and CDR2 encoded by the germline V gene are MNHNS and SASEGT. Unmatched junction bases come to 2, with V trimmed by 2 bases and J by 1 base.